This T cell receptor (beta chain) stems from a study of shared clonotypes between healthy human individuals (TCRdb year 2020). At the level of the whole study: Two women and a few men aged 18 to 49 years were included in the cohort. For each donor, CD4 naive and CD4 memory were each run on three plates, CD8 naive on two plates, and CD8 memory on one plate. To estimate repertoire size and how much clonotypes are shared between individuals, the study performed deep sequencing of blood TCR repertoires from a few healthy adults. Different laboratories and diverse techniques were used to prepare libraries and sequence TCR repertoires, to increase sequencing depth and limit assay-specific biases. Each donor's leukapheresis produced roughly between roughly 0.85 and 10 billion PBMCs. Here is what the overall study found, with its caveats: When four donors were compared, the shared fraction of clonotypes was about 5% for naive CD4, more than 3% for naive CD8, more than 2% for memory CD4, and 0.3% to 0.5% for memory CD8. Sampling was limited to blood, and TCR repertoires in tissue likely differ from TCR repertoires in blood. Based on pairwise subsampling, the degree of clonotype sharing among donors was expected to be affected by sequencing depth. Compared with non-shared clonotypes, clonotypes shared by all four sorted-subset donors had higher generation probabilities. Estimated clonotype richness was generally larger for naive than for memory subsets. The small number of donors limited the genetic and exposure-history diversity represented. Even with the large sequencing depth, rarefaction of the sorted-subset datasets indicated that sequencing was incomplete.

The donors were healthy, HIV-negative adults with no recently reported acute infections or vaccinations. Only Caucasian adults living in Nashville, Tennessee, USA were represented among the donors. CD4+ T cells were enriched by magnetic negative selection; naive cells were then positively selected on CD45RA, and the negative fraction formed the memory subset. Blood was obtained by leukapheresis, after which PBMCs were separated by Ficoll-Histopaque density gradient centrifugation and cryopreserved in liquid nitrogen vapor phase. Purity and quantity of every magnetically sorted T cell population were checked by analytical flow cytometry. Genomic DNA was isolated from each sorted fraction and quantified by UV absorbance on a Nanodrop 2000c. Using the deep immunoSEQ assay, multiplex PCR amplified TCR CDR3 regions from genomic DNA. Genomic DNA extracted from each cell subset was distributed evenly over all wells of several immunoSEQ 96-well plates, and each plate served as one replicate. For sorted subsets, roughly 200 ng of genomic DNA, equivalent to some 30,000 T cell genomes, went into each replicate PCR. Purified libraries were measured with a Qubit 3.0 fluorometer, size-checked on a Bioanalyzer 2100, and measured again with the KAPA Library Quantification kit. Every immunoSEQ 96-well plate was sequenced on a separate single-read 150-cycle Illumina NextSeq 550 flow cell. As for the original processing: Because the immunoSEQ output included only junctional sequences and no quality scores, the filtering could not be the same as the filtering used for full-length reads. Sequences were annotated with PyIR, a Python wrapper for IgBLAST v1.9, using IMGT germline references to assign V/J genes and CDR3. Any read was removed if the V/J assignment was weak (E-value above 1e-6), the CDR3 was missing, or the read contained stop codons, out-of-frame junctions, or ambiguous translated residues. A V3J clonotype was defined by an identical inferred V gene, J gene, and CDR3 amino acid sequence. The percentage overlap between two repertoires was calculated by dividing the number of shared unique clonotypes by the size of the smaller repertoire. Repertoire richness was assessed with RTK rarefaction, the Chao1 estimator, and Recon v2.1 estimates of unobserved clonotypes. For all TCRbeta clonotypes obtained by the gDNA method from a few donors, generation probabilities were computed with OLGA. Sourced from immuneACCESS, this table was stored by TCRdb with only in-frame sequences that have V and J called. A share of the clones is absent; for the studies checked, an unresolved V gene accounts for under half, and the remainder has no known explanation. V, J and clone size derive from that table, while D and trimming were established from the DNA sequence. Within this sample are some 1.5 million clones, with over 95% of them counted one time only. The biggest ten clones account for roughly 1.1% of the sample.

On this clone: The antigen this receptor binds is unknown. Base qualities are missing; no much larger clone stands one base away.

This receptor was obtained from a man aged 25-45 years in good health. The sequencing input was naive CD4+ T cells sorted from blood. The cell subset or site label here, explained by the study, means: CD45RA+ positively selected.

The sequenced DNA: TGTGCCAGCAGCTTAGATCGGCCAGATACGCAGTATTTT. Its amino acids are CASSLDRPDTQYF. Here the chain combines TRBV11-2 and TRBJ2-3; the D gene lacks a confident call. The junction carries 5 bases between V and J, which are trimmed by 0 bases and 4 bases respectively. The germline V gene sets CDR1 to SGHAT and CDR2 to FQNNGV. The CDR3, from cysteine to phenylalanine, totals 13 residues. Of the read, only the CDR3 DNA is kept; its 39 bases are in frame from base 1. Supplemented by the reference TRBV11-2 and TRBJ2-3 proteins around the CDR3, the complete variable domain is EAGVAQSPRYKIIEKRQSVAFWCNPISGHATLYWYQQILGQGPKLLIQFQNNGVVDDSQLPKDRFSAERLKGVDSTLKIQPAKLEDSAVYLCASSLDRPDTQYFGPGTRLTVL.